The clone carrying this TCR beta chain has a handful of counts. Time point described: pre-sensitization, week 0. Specified treatment: therapeutic diphenylcyclopropenone sensitization with weekly scalp DPC. In TCRdb, the RACE reads were re-called with MiXCR into one record per CDR3 protein. The data hold about 60,000 distinct CDR3 sequences, with about 11% observed a single time. This sample is part of a study of human T cells and chemical hapten exposure. Looked up from germline, CDR1 is SGHVS and CDR2 is FNYEAQ. Trimming stripped 2 bases from V and 4 bases from J, with 10 bases between. There are 14 residues in the CDR3.

The rearrangement joins TRBV7-6 to TRBJ2-3, with D perhaps matching TRBD1 or TRBD2 (6 bases each). The TCR sequence derives from a woman in her forties with alopecia areata. Some clones in this sample may be carry-over from other donors' samples. This material consisted of whole blood, taken in connection with sensitization to the hapten diphenylcyclopropenone (DPC). The CDR3 protein is CASSLKGGADTQYF. The DNA for the CDR3 is TGTGCCAGCAGCTTAAAGGGGGGCGCAGATACGCAGTATTTT.